Listed below are T cell receptor beta chains from one sample, sequenced in a study of T cell repertoires in cytomegalovirus infection. Their antigens are not known. TCRdb re-derived calls from the reads in MiXCR, one entry per CDR3 protein. The table shows about 400,000 distinct CDR3 sequences, with approximately 35% occurring only once. The sequenced sample was cultured PBMCs, obtained from culture after CMV antigen stimulation. Receptors originate from a human donor in good health (CMV status not recorded). Some clones in this sample may be carry-over from other donors' samples. Both conserved end residues are part of each CDR3. The D gene is left open where the match is weak. The size entry is marked missing in some rows and otherwise reads once, few, many or a size class.

CDR3aa: CASSYRGRASTDTQYF
CDR3nt: TGTGCCAGCAGTTACAGAGGTAGAGCTAGCACAGATACGCAGTATTTT
j_gene: TRBJ2-3
abundance: -
d_gene: -
v_gene: TRBV6-8

CDR3aa: CASSSPPDMSSYNEQFF
CDR3nt: TGTGCCAGCAGCTCCCCCCCGGACATGAGCTCCTACAATGAGCAGTTCTTC
j_gene: TRBJ2-1
abundance: many
d_gene: -
v_gene: TRBV7-2

CDR3aa: CATSFPGQDGMNTEAFF
CDR3nt: TGTGCCACCAGCTTCCCGGGACAGGATGGCATGAACACTGAAGCTTTCTTT
j_gene: TRBJ1-1
abundance: -
d_gene: TRBD1
v_gene: TRBV15

CDR3aa: CASSLSGGVNTEAFF
CDR3nt: TGTGCCAGCAGCTTGTCAGGGGGAGTGAACACTGAAGCTTTCTTT
j_gene: TRBJ1-1
abundance: -
d_gene: TRBD1
v_gene: TRBV5-5

CDR3aa: CATSRVEKLFF
CDR3nt: TGTGCCACCAGCAGAGTTGAAAAACTGTTTTTT
j_gene: TRBJ1-4
abundance: -
d_gene: -
v_gene: TRBV15

CDR3aa: CATLSGLQETQYF
CDR3nt: TGTGCCACCCTCTCCGGGCTGCAAGAGACCCAGTACTTC
j_gene: TRBJ2-5
abundance: -
d_gene: -
v_gene: TRBV7-8

CDR3aa: CASSFVRLGSHEQFF
CDR3nt: TGTGCCAGCAGTTTTGTACGGTTGGGGTCCCATGAGCAGTTCTTC
j_gene: TRBJ2-1
abundance: -
d_gene: -
v_gene: TRBV12-3/TRBV12-4

CDR3aa: CASSEVRTGSGELFF
CDR3nt: TGTGCCAGCAGTGAAGTTCGGACAGGGTCCGGGGAGCTGTTTTTT
j_gene: TRBJ2-2
abundance: many
d_gene: TRBD1
v_gene: TRBV6-1

CDR3aa: CASSDGPVDTQYF
CDR3nt: TGTGCCAGCAGCGACGGTCCCGTCGATACGCAGTATTTT
j_gene: TRBJ2-3
abundance: many
d_gene: -
v_gene: TRBV7-2

CDR3aa: CASELAGVHEQYF
CDR3nt: TGTGCCAGTGAACTAGCGGGAGTACACGAGCAGTACTTC
j_gene: TRBJ2-7
abundance: -
d_gene: TRBD2
v_gene: TRBV7-2

CDR3aa: CASSQAAQSTGSEAFF
CDR3nt: TGCGCCAGCAGCCAAGCGGCGCAGAGTACGGGTTCCGAAGCTTTCTTT
j_gene: TRBJ1-1
abundance: -
d_gene: -
v_gene: TRBV4-3

CDR3aa: CATSSSGNTIYF
CDR3nt: TGTGCCACGAGTTCCTCTGGAAACACCATATATTTT
j_gene: TRBJ1-3
abundance: few
d_gene: -
v_gene: TRBV6-8

CDR3aa: CSASWAGEGTDTQYF
CDR3nt: TGCAGTGCTAGCTGGGCGGGGGAAGGCACAGATACGCAGTATTTT
j_gene: TRBJ2-3
abundance: few
d_gene: TRBD2
v_gene: TRBV20-1

CDR3aa: CASSGQGKNTEAFF
CDR3nt: TGTGCCAGCAGCGGACAGGGCAAGAACACTGAAGCTTTCTTT
j_gene: TRBJ1-1
abundance: few
d_gene: TRBD1
v_gene: TRBV6-2/TRBV6-3

CDR3aa: CASSYGGPRETQYF
CDR3nt: TGTGCCAGCAGTTATGGAGGGCCGAGGGAGACCCAGTACTTC
j_gene: TRBJ2-5
abundance: -
d_gene: -
v_gene: TRBV6-2/TRBV6-3

CDR3aa: CAISESLYTDTQYF
CDR3nt: TGTGCCATCAGTGAGTCTCTGTATACAGATACGCAGTATTTT
j_gene: TRBJ2-3
abundance: -
d_gene: -
v_gene: TRBV10-3

CDR3aa: CATSRDGGSPRNTEAFF
CDR3nt: TGTGCCACCAGCAGAGATGGCGGCAGCCCAAGAAACACTGAAGCTTTCTTT
j_gene: TRBJ1-1
abundance: once
d_gene: -
v_gene: TRBV15

CDR3aa: CASSGERGRRGYTF
CDR3nt: TGTGCCAGCAGCGGGGAGAGGGGACGACGTGGCTACACCTTC
j_gene: TRBJ1-2
abundance: -
d_gene: -
v_gene: TRBV5-5

CDR3aa: CASSLTGGTNSPLHF
CDR3nt: TGTGCCAGCAGCTTAACCGGGGGAACCAATTCACCCCTCCACTTT
j_gene: TRBJ1-6
abundance: -
d_gene: -
v_gene: TRBV7-3

CDR3aa: CASSPIQGNQPQHF
CDR3nt: TGTGCCAGCAGTCCTATACAGGGCAATCAGCCCCAGCATTTT
j_gene: TRBJ1-5
abundance: medium-sized
d_gene: -
v_gene: TRBV28

CDR3aa: CASSQDREVKVGYTF
CDR3nt: TGTGCCAGCAGCCAAGATAGGGAGGTGAAGGTTGGCTACACCTTC
j_gene: TRBJ1-2
abundance: few
d_gene: -
v_gene: TRBV4-2

CDR3aa: CATAGQGMDNEQFF
CDR3nt: TGTGCCACAGCGGGACAGGGAATGGATAATGAGCAGTTCTTC
j_gene: TRBJ2-1
abundance: -
d_gene: TRBD1
v_gene: TRBV24-1

CDR3aa: CSAVSPGTSTDTQYF
CDR3nt: TGCAGTGCTGTCTCCCCCGGGACTAGCACAGATACGCAGTATTTT
j_gene: TRBJ2-3
abundance: -
d_gene: -
v_gene: TRBV20-1

CDR3aa: CASSQPTRHDEQFF
CDR3nt: TGCGCCAGCAGCCAACCTACTAGACACGATGAGCAGTTCTTC
j_gene: TRBJ2-1
abundance: -
d_gene: -
v_gene: TRBV4-1

CDR3aa: CSVHLWDRNTGELFF
CDR3nt: TGCAGCGTCCACCTATGGGATCGGAACACCGGGGAGCTGTTTTTT
j_gene: TRBJ2-2
abundance: -
d_gene: -
v_gene: TRBV29-1

CDR3aa: CASSLKRRESTDTQYF
CDR3nt: TGTGCCAGCAGCTTAAAGAGGCGGGAGAGTACAGATACGCAGTATTTT
j_gene: TRBJ2-3
abundance: -
d_gene: TRBD2
v_gene: TRBV7-2